This TCR beta chain was retrieved from a study of cytomegalovirus exposure and HLA in healthy donors. Regarding the study as a whole: No immune exposure information besides CMV serostatus was available. Among TCR sequences, most were rare, though some public TCRs appeared in many donors.

With 60 Vbeta and 13 Jbeta primers, the PCR was carried out. TCRdb's table, derived via immunoSEQ multiplex PCR, lists solely in-frame clones and lacks some. The sample lists around 74,000 clones, roughly 74% occurring once. Notes on this clone: The antigen remains undetermined.

The junction had 4 bases not matched to a gene; V was cut back by 3 bases and J by 4 bases. This CDR3 has 15 amino acids. Germline-derived CDR1 and CDR2 are ENHRY and SYGVKD. Sequencing was done on a sample of PBMCs. The source of this sequence is a man aged 40-49 years in good health and CMV-seronegative. V gene TRBV10-3 combines with J gene TRBJ2-1; 9 bases map to TRBD2. The CDR3: CAISDQAGGYNEQFF. CDR3 in DNA: TGTGCCATCAGTGATCAAGCGGGGGGTTACAATGAGCAGTTCTTC.